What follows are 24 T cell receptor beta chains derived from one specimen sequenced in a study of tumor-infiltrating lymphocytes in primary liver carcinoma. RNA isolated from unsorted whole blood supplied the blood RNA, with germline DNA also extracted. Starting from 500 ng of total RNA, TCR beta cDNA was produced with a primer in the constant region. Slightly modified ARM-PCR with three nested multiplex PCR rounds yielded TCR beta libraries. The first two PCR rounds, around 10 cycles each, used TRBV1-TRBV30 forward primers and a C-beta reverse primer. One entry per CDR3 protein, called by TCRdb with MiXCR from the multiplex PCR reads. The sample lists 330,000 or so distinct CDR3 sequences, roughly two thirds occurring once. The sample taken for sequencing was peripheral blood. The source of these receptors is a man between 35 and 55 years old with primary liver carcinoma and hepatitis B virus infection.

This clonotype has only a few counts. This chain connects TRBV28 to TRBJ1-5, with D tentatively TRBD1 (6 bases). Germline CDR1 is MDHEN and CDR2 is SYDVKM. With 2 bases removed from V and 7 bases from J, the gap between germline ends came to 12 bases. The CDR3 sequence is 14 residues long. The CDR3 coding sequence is TGTGCCAGCAGTTTAACAGGGCTGGAGCAGCCCCAGCATTTT. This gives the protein CASSLTGLEQPQHF.

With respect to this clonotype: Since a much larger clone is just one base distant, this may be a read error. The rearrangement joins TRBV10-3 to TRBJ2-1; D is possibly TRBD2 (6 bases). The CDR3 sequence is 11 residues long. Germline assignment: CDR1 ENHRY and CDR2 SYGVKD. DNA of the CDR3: TGTGTCATCAGTGAGTCGGAGGGGCCGTTCTTC. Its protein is CVISESEGPFF.

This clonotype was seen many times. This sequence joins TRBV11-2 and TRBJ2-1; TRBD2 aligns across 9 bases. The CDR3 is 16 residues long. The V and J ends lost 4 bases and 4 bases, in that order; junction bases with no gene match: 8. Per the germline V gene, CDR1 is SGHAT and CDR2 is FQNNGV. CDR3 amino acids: CASSSGLAGRYNEQFF. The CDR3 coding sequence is TGTGCCAGCAGCTCGGGTCTAGCGGGACGATACAATGAGCAGTTCTTC.

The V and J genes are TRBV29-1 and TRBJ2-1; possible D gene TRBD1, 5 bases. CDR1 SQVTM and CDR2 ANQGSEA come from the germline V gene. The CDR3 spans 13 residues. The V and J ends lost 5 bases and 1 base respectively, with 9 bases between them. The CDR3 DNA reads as TGCAGCGTTAACAGGAAATCCTACAATGAGCAGTTCTTC. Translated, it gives CSVNRKSYNEQFF.

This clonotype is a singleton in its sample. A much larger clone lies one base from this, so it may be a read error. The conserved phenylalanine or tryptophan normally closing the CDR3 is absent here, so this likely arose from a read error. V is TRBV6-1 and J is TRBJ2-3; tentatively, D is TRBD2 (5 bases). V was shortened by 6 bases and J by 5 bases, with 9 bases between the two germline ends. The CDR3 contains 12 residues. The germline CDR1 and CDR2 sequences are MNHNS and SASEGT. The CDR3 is CASRSAGDTQYS. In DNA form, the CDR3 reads TGTGCCAGCAGGTCGGCGGGAGATACGCAGTATTCT.

The CDR3 loop reads CASTQSEGGGEQYF. The CDR3 region has the DNA TGTGCCAGCACCCAATCGGAAGGGGGAGGTGAGCAGTACTTC. The J gene is TRBJ2-7, the V gene TRBV7-2; D might be TRBD1 or TRBD2, each matching 6 bases. Looked up from germline, CDR1 is SGHTA and CDR2 is FQGNSA. Trimming pared 7 bases from V and 7 bases from J, leaving 20 bases between. The CDR3 has 14 amino acids.

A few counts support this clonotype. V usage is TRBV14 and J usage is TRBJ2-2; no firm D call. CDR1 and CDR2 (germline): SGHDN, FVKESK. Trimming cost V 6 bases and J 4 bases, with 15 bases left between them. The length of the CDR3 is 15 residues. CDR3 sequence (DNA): TGTGCCAGCAGTCTATCGGCTTGGGGCACCGGGGAGCTGTTTTTT. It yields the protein CASSLSAWGTGELFF.

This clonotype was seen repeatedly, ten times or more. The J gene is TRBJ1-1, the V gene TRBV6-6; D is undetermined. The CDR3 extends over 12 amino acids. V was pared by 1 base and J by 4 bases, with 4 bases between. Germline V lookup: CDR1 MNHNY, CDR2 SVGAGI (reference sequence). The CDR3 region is CASSYLATEAFF. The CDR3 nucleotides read TGTGCCAGCAGTTACTTGGCCACTGAAGCTTTCTTT.

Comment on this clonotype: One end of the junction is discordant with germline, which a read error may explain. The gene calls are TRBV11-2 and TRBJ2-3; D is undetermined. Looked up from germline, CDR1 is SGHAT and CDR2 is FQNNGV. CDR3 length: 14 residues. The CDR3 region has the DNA TGTGCCAACAGCTTATCCAGTGGCACAGATACGCAGTATTTT. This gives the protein CANSLSSGTDTQYF.

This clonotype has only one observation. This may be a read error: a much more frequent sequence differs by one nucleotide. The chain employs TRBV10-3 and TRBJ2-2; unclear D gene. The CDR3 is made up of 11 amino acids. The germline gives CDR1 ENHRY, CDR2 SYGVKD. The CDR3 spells CAISETVELFF. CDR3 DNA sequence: TGTGCCATCAGTGAAACCGTGGAGCTGTTTTTT.

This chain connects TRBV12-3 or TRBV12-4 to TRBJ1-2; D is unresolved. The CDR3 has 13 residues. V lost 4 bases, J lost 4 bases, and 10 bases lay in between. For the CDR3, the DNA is TGTGCCAGCAGTTCCCAGAAGGGCTATGGCTACACCTTC. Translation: CASSSQKGYGYTF.

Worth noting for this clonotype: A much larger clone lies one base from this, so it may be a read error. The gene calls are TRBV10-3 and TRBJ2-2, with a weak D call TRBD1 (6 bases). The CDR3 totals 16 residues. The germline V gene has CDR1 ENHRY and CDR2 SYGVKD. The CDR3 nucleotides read TGTGCCATCAGCCCCGGACAGTCTAAGAGGCCCGGGGAGCTGTTATTT. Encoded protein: CAISPGQSKRPGELLF.

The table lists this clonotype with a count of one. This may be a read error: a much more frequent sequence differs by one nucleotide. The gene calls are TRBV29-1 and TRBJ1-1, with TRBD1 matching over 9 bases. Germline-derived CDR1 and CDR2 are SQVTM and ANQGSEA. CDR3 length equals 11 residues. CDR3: CSVDRGTETFF. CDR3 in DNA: TGCAGCGTCGACAGGGGGACTGAAACTTTCTTT.

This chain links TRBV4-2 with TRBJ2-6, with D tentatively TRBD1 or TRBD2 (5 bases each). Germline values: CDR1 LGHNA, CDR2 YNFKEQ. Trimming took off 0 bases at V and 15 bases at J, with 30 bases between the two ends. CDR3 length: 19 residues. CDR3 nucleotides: TGTGCCAGCAGCCAAGATTCTGGTCGTTTAGGAGCCGGGGCCAATGCCCTGACTTTC. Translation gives CASSQDSGRLGAGANALTF.

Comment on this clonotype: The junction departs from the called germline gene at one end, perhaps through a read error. CDR3 amino acids: CAARRGEDYGYTF. CDR3 DNA sequence: TGTGCCGCCAGGAGGGGTGAGGACTATGGCTACACCTTC. This chain links TRBV24-1 with TRBJ1-2, with a tentative D call TRBD1 (5 bases). This CDR3 contains 13 residues. Germline V gene lookup returns CDR1 KGHDR and CDR2 SFDVKD.

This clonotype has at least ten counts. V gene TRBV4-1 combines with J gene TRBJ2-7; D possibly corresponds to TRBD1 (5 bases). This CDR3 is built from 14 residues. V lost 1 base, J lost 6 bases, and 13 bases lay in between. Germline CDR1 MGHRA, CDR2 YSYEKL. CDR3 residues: CASSQVSRAREQYF. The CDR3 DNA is TGCGCCAGCAGCCAAGTTTCCAGGGCCCGCGAGCAGTACTTC.

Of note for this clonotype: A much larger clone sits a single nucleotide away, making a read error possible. Here the CDR3 DNA reads TGCACCAGCAGCCAAGAGAGGGGTTCACCCCTCCACTTT. It codes for CTSSQERGSPLHF. This sequence joins TRBV4-3 and TRBJ1-6, with D perhaps matching TRBD1 (5 bases). The germline V gene encodes CDR1 LGHNA and CDR2 YSLEER. The CDR3 has 13 amino acids.

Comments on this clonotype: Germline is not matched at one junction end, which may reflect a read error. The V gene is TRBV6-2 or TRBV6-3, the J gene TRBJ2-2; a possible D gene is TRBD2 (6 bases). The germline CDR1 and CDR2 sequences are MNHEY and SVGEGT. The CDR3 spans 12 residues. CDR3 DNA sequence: TGTGCCAGCAGAAAAAATACGGGGGAGCTGCTTTTT. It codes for CASRKNTGELLF.

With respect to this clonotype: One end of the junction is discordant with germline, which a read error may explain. The CDR3 loop reads CASSLSAGFSYEHYF. For the CDR3, the DNA is TGTGCCAGCAGCTTATCGGCAGGGTTTTCCTACGAGCACTACTTC. The chain carries TRBV11-2 and TRBJ2-7; perhaps TRBD1 as D (5 bases). The CDR3 covers 15 residues. Germline V gene sequence: CDR1 SGHAT, CDR2 FQNNGV.

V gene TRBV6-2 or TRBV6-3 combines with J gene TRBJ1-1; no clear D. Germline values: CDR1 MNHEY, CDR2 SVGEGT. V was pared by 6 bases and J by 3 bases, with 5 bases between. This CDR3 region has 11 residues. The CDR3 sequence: CASSEHTEAFF. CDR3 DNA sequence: TGTGCCAGCAGCGAACACACTGAAGCTTTCTTT.

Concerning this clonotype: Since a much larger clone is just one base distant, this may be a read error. CDR3 DNA sequence: TGTGCCAGCAGCTTTTTAACGGACGGAGCTTTCTTT. Translating it yields CASSFLTDGAFF. The chain has TRBV5-4 and TRBJ1-1; no clear D. The CDR3 contains 12 residues. V lost 2 bases to trimming and J lost 10 bases, with 12 bases between them. Per the germline V gene, CDR1 is SGHNT and CDR2 is YYREEE (reference sequence). Full variable domain (rest looked up from reference TRBV5-4 and TRBJ1-1): ETGVTQSPTHLIKTRGQQVTLRCSSQSGHNTVSWYQQALGQGPQFIFQYYREEENGRGNFPPRFSGLQFPNYSSELNVNALELDDSALYLCASSFLTDGAFFGQGTRLTVV.

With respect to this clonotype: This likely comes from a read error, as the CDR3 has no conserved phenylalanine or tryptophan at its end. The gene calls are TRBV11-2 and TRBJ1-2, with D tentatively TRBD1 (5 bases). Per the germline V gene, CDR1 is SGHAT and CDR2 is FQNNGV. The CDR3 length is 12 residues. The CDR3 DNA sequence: TGTGCCATCAGCTTACTAGGGGACGGCTACACCATC. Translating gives CAISLLGDGYTI.

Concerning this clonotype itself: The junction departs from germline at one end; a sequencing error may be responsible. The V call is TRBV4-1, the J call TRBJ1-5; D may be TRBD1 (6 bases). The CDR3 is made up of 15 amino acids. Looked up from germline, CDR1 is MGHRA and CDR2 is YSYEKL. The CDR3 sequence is CASSQDEGVVQPQHF. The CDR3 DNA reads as TGCGCTAGCAGCCAAGACGAGGGGGTTGTGCAGCCCCAGCATTTT.

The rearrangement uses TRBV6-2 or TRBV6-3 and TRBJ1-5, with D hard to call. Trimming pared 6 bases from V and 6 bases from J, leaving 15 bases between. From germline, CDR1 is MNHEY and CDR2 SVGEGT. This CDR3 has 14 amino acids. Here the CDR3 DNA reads TGTGCCAGCAGACATATCCCAGCGGGTCAGCCCCAGCATTTT. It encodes CASRHIPAGQPQHF.